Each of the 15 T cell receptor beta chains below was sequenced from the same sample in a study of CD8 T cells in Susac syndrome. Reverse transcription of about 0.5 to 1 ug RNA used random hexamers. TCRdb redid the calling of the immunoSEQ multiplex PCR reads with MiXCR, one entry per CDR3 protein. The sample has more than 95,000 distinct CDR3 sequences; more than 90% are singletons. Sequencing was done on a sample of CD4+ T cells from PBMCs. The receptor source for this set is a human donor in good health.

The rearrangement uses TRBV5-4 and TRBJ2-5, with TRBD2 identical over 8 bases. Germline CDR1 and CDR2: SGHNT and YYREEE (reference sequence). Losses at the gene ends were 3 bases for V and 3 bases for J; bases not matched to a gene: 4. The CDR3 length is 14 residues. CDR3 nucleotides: TGTGCCAGCAGCTCAGGGACTAGGGAAGAGACCCAGTACTTC. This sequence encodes CASSSGTREETQYF.

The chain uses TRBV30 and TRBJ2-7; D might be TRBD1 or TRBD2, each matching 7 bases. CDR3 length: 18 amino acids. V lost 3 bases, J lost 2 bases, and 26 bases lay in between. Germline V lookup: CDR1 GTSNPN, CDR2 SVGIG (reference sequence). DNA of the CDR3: TGTGCCTGGAGATTTCGGGACAGATCTAGCGGAGGGACCTACGAGCAGTACTTC. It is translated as CAWRFRDRSSGGTYEQYF.

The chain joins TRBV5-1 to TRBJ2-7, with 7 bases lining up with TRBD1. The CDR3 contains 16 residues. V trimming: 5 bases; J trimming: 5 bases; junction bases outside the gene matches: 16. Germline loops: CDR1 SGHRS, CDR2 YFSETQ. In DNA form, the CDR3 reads TGCGCCAGCAGTTCATCCACTCCGACAGGGACCAACGAGCAGTACTTC. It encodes CASSSSTPTGTNEQYF.

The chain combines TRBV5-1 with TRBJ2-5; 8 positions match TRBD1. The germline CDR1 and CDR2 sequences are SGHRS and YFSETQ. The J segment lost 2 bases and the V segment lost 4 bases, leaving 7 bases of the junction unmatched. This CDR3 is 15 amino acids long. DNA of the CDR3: TGCGCCAGCAGCCACGGGACAGGACAGCAAGAGACCCAGTACTTC. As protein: CASSHGTGQQETQYF.

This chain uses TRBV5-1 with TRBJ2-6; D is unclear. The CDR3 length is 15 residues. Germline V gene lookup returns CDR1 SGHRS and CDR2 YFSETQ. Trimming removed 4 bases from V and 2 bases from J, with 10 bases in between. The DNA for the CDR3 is TGCGCCAGCAGCCCCACAGCCGCTGGGGCCAACGTCCTGACTTTC. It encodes CASSPTAAGANVLTF.

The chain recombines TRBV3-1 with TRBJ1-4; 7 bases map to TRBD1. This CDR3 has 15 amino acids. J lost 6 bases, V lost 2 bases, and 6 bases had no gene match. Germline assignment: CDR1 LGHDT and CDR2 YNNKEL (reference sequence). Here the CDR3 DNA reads TGTGCCAGCAGCCAAATGCCCGGACAGGATGAAAAACTGTTTTTT. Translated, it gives CASSQMPGQDEKLFF.

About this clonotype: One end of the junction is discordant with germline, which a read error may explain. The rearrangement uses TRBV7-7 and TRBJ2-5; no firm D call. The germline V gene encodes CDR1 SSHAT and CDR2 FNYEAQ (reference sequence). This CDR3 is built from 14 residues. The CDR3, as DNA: TGTGCTAGCAGCGTGGCTAGTTTTCAAGAGACCCAGTACTTC. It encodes CASSVASFQETQYF.

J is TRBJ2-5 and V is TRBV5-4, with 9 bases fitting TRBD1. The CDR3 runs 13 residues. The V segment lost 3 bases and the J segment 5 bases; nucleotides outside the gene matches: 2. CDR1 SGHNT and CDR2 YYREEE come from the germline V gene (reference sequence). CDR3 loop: CASSWDRDETQYF. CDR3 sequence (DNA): TGTGCCAGCAGCTGGGACAGGGACGAGACCCAGTACTTC.

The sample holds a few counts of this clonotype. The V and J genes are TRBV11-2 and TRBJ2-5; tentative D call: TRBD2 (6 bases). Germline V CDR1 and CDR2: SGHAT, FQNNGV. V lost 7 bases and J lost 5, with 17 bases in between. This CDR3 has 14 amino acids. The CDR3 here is CASIPRAGRETQYF. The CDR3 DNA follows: TGTGCCAGCATCCCGAGGGCGGGGAGGGAGACCCAGTACTTC.

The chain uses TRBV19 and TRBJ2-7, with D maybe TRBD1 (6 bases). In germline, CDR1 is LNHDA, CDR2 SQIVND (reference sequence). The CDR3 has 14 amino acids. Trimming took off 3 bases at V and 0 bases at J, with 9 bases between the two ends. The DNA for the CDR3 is TGTGCCAGTAGTATGGACAGATTCTCCTACGAGCAGTACTTC. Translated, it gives CASSMDRFSYEQYF.

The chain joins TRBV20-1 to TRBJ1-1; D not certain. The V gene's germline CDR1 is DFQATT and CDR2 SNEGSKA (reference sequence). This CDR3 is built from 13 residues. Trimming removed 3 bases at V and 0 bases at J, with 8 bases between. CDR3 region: CSASPTMNTEAFF. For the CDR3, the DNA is TGCAGTGCTAGTCCCACGATGAACACTGAAGCTTTCTTT.

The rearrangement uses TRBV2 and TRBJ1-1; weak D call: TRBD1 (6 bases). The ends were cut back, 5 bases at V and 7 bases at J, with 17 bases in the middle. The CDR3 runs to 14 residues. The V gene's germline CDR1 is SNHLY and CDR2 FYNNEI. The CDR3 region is CASSPGAPFGEAFF. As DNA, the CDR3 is TGTGCCAGCAGTCCGGGGGCGCCTTTCGGTGAAGCTTTCTTT.

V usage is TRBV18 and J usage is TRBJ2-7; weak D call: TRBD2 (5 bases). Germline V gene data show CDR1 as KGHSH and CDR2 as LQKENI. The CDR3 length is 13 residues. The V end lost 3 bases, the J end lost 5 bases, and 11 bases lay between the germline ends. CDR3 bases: TGTGCCAGCTCACCTGAGGGTTGGAACGAGCAGTACTTC. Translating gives CASSPEGWNEQYF.

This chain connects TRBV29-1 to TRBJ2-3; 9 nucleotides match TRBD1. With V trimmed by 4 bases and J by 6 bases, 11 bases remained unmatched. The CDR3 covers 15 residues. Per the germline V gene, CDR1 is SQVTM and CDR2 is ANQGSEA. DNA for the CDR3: TGCAGCGTTGGGACCCGGACAGGGGCTTTGGATACGCAGTATTTT. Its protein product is CSVGTRTGALDTQYF.

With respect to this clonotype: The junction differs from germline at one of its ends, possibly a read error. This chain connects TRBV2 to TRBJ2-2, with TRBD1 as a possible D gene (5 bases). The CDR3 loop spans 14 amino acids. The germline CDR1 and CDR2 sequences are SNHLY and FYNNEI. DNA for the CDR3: TGTACCAGCAGTGGGGCTTTCAGAGGCGGGGAGCTGTTTTTT. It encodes CTSSGAFRGGELFF. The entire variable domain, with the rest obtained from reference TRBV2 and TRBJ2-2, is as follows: EPEVTQTPSHQVTQMGQEVILRCVPISNHLYFYWYRQILGQKVEFLVSFYNNEISEKSEIFDDQFSVERPDGSNFTLKIRSTKLEDSAMYFCTSSGAFRGGELFFGEGSRLTVL.